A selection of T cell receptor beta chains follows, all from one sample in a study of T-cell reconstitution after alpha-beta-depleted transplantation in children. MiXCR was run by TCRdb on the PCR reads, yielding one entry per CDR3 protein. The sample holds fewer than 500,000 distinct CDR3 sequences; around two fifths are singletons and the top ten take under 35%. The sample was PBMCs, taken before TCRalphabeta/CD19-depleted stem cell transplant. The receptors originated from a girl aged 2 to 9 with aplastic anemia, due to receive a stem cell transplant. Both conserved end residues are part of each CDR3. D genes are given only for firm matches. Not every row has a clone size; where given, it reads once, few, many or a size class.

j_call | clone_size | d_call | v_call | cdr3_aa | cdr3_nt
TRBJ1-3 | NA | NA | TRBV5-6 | CASSDSRSGNTIYF | TGTGCCAGCAGTGACTCCCGCTCTGGAAACACCATATATTTT
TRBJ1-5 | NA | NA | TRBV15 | CATSRDYRQPHQPQHF | TGTGCCACCAGCAGAGATTATAGGCAGCCCCATCAGCCCCAGCATTTT
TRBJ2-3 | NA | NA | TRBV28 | CASSWDGTSGTDTQYF | TGTGCCAGCAGCTGGGACGGGACCTCGGGAACAGATACGCAGTATTTT
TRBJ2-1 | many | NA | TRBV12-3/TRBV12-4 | CASNSRGGGNEQFF | TGTGCCAGCAACAGTCGAGGGGGTGGCAATGAGCAGTTCTTC
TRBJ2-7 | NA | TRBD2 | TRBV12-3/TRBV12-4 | CASSLGGTYSSEQYF | TGTGCCAGCAGTTTGGGGGGGACTTACTCTAGTGAGCAGTACTTC
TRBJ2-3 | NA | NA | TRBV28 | CASSLRRESRSDTQYF | TGTGCCAGCAGTTTACGACGGGAGTCGCGTTCGGATACGCAGTATTTT
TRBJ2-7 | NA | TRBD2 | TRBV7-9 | CASFGTSEINEQYF | TGTGCCAGCTTTGGGACTAGCGAGATCAACGAGCAGTACTTC
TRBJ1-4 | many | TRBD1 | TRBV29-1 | CSVAGTANEKLFF | TGCAGCGTTGCCGGGACAGCTAATGAAAAACTGTTTTTT
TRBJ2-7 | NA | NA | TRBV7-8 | CASSLRGSFYEQYF | TGTGCCAGCAGCTTACGGGGGAGCTTCTACGAGCAGTACTTC
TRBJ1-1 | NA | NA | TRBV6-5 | CASSSQRGTEAFF | TGTGCCAGCAGTTCCCAGAGGGGGACTGAAGCTTTCTTT
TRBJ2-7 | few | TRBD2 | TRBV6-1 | CASSTSGISYEQYF | TGTGCCAGCAGCACCAGCGGGATCTCCTACGAGCAGTACTTC
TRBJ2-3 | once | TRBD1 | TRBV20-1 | CSASVGGASTDTQYF | TGCAGTGCTAGCGTAGGGGGCGCGAGCACAGATACGCAGTATTTT
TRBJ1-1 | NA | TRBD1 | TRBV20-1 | CSARTGMDTEAFF | TGCAGTGCTCGGACAGGGATGGACACTGAAGCTTTCTTT
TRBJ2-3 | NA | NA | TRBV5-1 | CASTEPGADTQYF | TGCGCCAGCACGGAACCGGGGGCAGATACGCAGTATTTT
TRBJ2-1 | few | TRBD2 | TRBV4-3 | CASSQDASGRPNEQFF | TGCGCCAGCAGCCAAGATGCTAGCGGGAGACCCAATGAGCAGTTCTTC
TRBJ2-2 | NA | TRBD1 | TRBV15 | CATSSDRVRELFF | TGTGCCACCAGCAGTGACAGGGTGCGGGAGCTGTTTTTT
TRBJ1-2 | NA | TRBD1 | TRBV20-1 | CSARRDRGDGYTF | TGCAGTGCTCGCCGGGACAGGGGGGATGGCTACACCTTC
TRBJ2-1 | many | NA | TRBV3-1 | CASSQVWEGEQFF | TGTGCCAGCAGCCAAGTTTGGGAAGGTGAGCAGTTCTTC
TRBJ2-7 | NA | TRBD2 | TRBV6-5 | CASSYGAGLYEQYF | TGTGCCAGCAGTTACGGAGCGGGGTTATACGAGCAGTACTTC
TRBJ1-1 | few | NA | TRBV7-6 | CASSLLGAGTEAFF | TGTGCCAGCAGCTTATTGGGGGCCGGGACTGAAGCTTTCTTT
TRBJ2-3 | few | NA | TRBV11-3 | CASSLEGAHTDTQYF | TGTGCCAGCAGCTTAGAGGGAGCCCACACAGATACGCAGTATTTT
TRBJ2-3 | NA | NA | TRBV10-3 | CAIMGGGTDTQYF | TGTGCCATCATGGGTGGTGGCACAGATACGCAGTATTTT
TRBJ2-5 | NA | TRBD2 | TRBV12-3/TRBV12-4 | CASSRSGRGQETQYF | TGTGCCAGCAGTCGCAGCGGGAGGGGACAAGAGACCCAGTACTTC
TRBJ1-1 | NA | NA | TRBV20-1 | CSAWGELGLEAFF | TGCAGTGCGTGGGGGGAGCTGGGTCTCGAAGCTTTCTTT
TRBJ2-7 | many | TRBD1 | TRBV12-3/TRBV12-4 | CASSGPTGTDEQYF | TGTGCCAGCAGCGGCCCGACGGGGACAGACGAGCAGTACTTC
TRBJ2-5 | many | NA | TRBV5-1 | CASSWGRQTQETQYF | TGCGCCAGCAGCTGGGGACGACAGACCCAAGAGACCCAGTACTTC
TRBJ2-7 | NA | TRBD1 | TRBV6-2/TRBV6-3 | CASLRTGGYEQYF | TGTGCCAGCCTTAGGACAGGGGGCTACGAGCAGTACTTC
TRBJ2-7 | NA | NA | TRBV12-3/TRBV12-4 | CASSLEPPYEQYF | TGTGCCAGCAGTTTAGAGCCCCCCTACGAGCAGTACTTC
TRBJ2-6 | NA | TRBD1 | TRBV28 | CASMGQGSGANVLTF | TGTGCCAGCATGGGACAGGGCTCTGGGGCCAACGTCCTGACTTTC
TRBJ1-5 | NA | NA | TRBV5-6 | CASSLGAEPRGQPRHF | TGTGCCAGCAGCTTGGGAGCGGAGCCCCGGGGTCAGCCCCGGCATTTT
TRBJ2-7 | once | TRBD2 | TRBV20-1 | CSARTSGDEQYF | TGCAGTGCTAGGACTAGCGGGGATGAGCAGTACTTC
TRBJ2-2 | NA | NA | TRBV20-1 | CSAAEQGNTGELFF | TGCAGTGCTGCCGAACAGGGAAACACCGGGGAGCTGTTTTTT
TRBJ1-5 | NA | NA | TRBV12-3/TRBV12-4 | CASSVSLHQPQHF | TGTGCCAGCAGCGTAAGTCTCCATCAGCCCCAGCATTTT
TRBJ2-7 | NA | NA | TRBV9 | CASSEGDATYEQYF | TGTGCCAGCAGCGAGGGGGATGCCACCTACGAGCAGTACTTC
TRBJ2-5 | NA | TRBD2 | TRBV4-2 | CASSQTSARETQYF | TGTGCCAGCAGCCAGACTAGCGCCCGCGAGACCCAGTACTTC
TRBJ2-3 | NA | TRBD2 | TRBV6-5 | CASGHRTTSADTQYF | TGTGCCAGCGGTCACCGGACTACTAGCGCAGATACGCAGTATTTT
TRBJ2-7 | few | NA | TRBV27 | CASRGSPYEQYF | TGTGCCAGCAGGGGCTCACCCTACGAGCAGTACTTC
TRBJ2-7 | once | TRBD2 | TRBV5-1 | CASSLARLAGGNEQYF | TGCGCCAGCAGCTTGGCCAGGCTCGCGGGAGGCAACGAGCAGTACTTC
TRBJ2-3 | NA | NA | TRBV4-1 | CASSSPGTTQYF | TGCGCCAGCAGCTCACCCGGGACCACGCAGTATTTT